This T cell receptor (beta chain) was captured in a study of blood T cells in healthy people across ages. Primed by a sample-barcoded 5' primer and a J-beta primer mix, a second PCR proceeded for 7 to 11 cycles. TCRdb reprocessed the 5' RACE reads with MiXCR, giving one entry per CDR3 protein. The sample yields 1.5 million to 2 million distinct CDR3 sequences, roughly 28% seen once. Germline V CDR1 and CDR2: SGHKS, YYEKEE (reference sequence). CDR3 length: 14 amino acids. The V gene lost 3 bases and the J gene lost 6 bases, with 12 bases spanning the gap. Input material: blood. V is TRBV5-5 and J is TRBJ2-2; D might be TRBD2 (6 bases). This sequence was found in a woman under 40 in good health. In DNA, the CDR3 is TGTGCCAGCAGCTGGGACGGGGGACCCGGGGAGCTGTTTTTT. Protein: CASSWDGGPGELFF.